These T cell receptor beta chains were read from a single sample in a study of blood T cell repertoires in COVID-19. Libraries were prepared by immunoSEQ multiplex PCR; TCRdb keeps only in-frame clonotypes and omits some of them. The sample has about 120,000 clones, roughly four fifths seen once; the top ten hold about 12%. Material: peripheral blood. These receptors originate from a human donor in a cohort sampled during active COVID-19. The CDR3 runs from the conserved cysteine through the conserved F or W. Fields, in order: CDR3 protein, CDR3 DNA, V gene, clone size, J gene, D gene. The D gene is left open where the match is weak. Clone size, where shown, is once, few, many, or a class for clones that have expanded.

CASSLSGVFEQYF | TGTGCCAGCAGCTTAAGCGGGGTTTTCGAGCAGTACTTC | TRBV6-5 | - | TRBJ2-7 | TRBD2
CASSLGLGQGAGSPLHF | TGTGCCAGCAGCTTAGGCTTAGGACAGGGGGCCGGTTCACCCCTCCACTTT | TRBV7-2 | - | TRBJ1-6 | TRBD1
CASSLRGGAKETQYF | TGTGCCAGCAGCTTGAGGGGAGGGGCTAAAGAGACCCAGTACTTC | TRBV5-8 | - | TRBJ2-5 | TRBD2
CASSLGGGAADTQYF | TGCGCCAGCAGCTTGGGAGGGGGGGCCGCAGATACGCAGTATTTT | TRBV5-1 | - | TRBJ2-3 | -
CASSSWTATANYGYTF | TGTGCCAGCAGTTCCTGGACAGCCACGGCTAACTATGGCTACACCTTC | TRBV6-5 | - | TRBJ1-2 | -
CAWSVLQGPYEQYF | TGTGCCTGGAGTGTCCTTCAGGGTCCCTACGAGCAGTACTTC | TRBV30 | few | TRBJ2-7 | -
CASNSGGGAQNEQYF | TGTGCCAGCAATTCTGGCGGGGGGGCCCAGAACGAGCAGTACTTC | TRBV28 | few | TRBJ2-7 | TRBD2
CASSQRGLSGNTIYF | TGTGCCAGCAGCCAAAGGGGTTTATCTGGAAACACCATATATTTT | TRBV14 | - | TRBJ1-3 | -
CASSRREEGRPEAFF | TGCGCCAGCAGCCGGAGGGAGGAAGGACGACCTGAAGCTTTCTTT | TRBV4-1 | - | TRBJ1-1 | -
CASSYRLADTDTQYF | TGTGCCAGCAGTTACCGGCTAGCCGACACAGATACGCAGTATTTT | TRBV6-6 | once | TRBJ2-3 | -
CASSIVGAVQYF | TGTGCCAGTAGTATAGTCGGCGCGGTGCAGTACTTC | TRBV19 | - | TRBJ2-7 | -
CASSSQVSYTGELFF | TGTGCCAGCAGCTCGCAGGTCTCATACACCGGGGAGCTGTTTTTT | TRBV7-2 | - | TRBJ2-2 | -
CASSEGRAVDYGYTF | TGTGCCAGCAGTGAAGGCAGGGCAGTGGACTATGGCTACACCTTC | TRBV2 | - | TRBJ1-2 | -
CASGTGGDTEAFF | TGTGCCAGTGGGACAGGGGGGGACACTGAAGCTTTCTTT | TRBV19 | - | TRBJ1-1 | TRBD1
CAISQGTGTDTQYF | TGTGCCATCAGCCAGGGTACTGGCACAGATACGCAGTATTTT | TRBV10-3 | few | TRBJ2-3 | -
CASSPLEPGGASSPLHF | TGTGCCAGCTCACCACTGGAGCCAGGGGGCGCGAGTTCACCCCTCCACTTT | TRBV18 | - | TRBJ1-6 | TRBD1
CASSGTGLISNQPQHF | TGTGCCAGCAGTGGGACAGGACTTATTAGCAATCAGCCCCAGCATTTT | TRBV6-1 | - | TRBJ1-5 | TRBD1
CASSIGQGLHLEAFF | TGTGCCAGCAGTATCGGACAGGGCTTACATCTTGAAGCTTTCTTT | TRBV6-5 | few | TRBJ1-1 | TRBD1
CASRHRGVNEKLFF | TGTGCCAGCCGCCACCGCGGGGTTAATGAAAAACTGTTTTTT | TRBV27 | - | TRBJ1-4 | -
CASSQVFLGTEAFF | TGTGCCAGCAGCCAAGTCTTCCTAGGCACTGAAGCTTTCTTT | TRBV14 | - | TRBJ1-1 | -
CASSDGLASNPDTQYF | TGTGCCAGCAGTGACGGGCTAGCGAGCAACCCAGATACGCAGTATTTT | TRBV2 | - | TRBJ2-3 | -
CASSQEGGAGRIFQETQYF | TGTGCCAGCAGCCAAGAGGGTGGGGCAGGCCGGATATTCCAAGAGACCCAGTACTTC | TRBV14 | - | TRBJ2-5 | -
CASSVTPQDTEAFF | TGTGCCAGCAGCGTAACCCCCCAGGACACTGAAGCTTTCTTT | TRBV9 | few | TRBJ1-1 | -
CASSFTGWNEQFF | TGTGCCAGCAGCTTTACAGGGTGGAATGAGCAGTTCTTC | TRBV7-2 | - | TRBJ2-1 | -
CASSPPSTNTGELFF | TGTGCCAGCTCACCACCGTCCACGAACACCGGGGAGCTGTTTTTT | TRBV18 | - | TRBJ2-2 | -
CAISEFTSGAFNEQFF | TGTGCCATCAGTGAGTTCACTAGCGGGGCCTTCAATGAGCAGTTCTTC | TRBV10-3 | - | TRBJ2-1 | TRBD2
CASSEHRAYTEAFF | TGTGCCAGCAGTGAGCACAGGGCCTACACTGAAGCTTTCTTT | TRBV25-1 | - | TRBJ1-1 | -
CASSAVAGTREQYF | TGTGCCAGCAGCGCCGTAGCGGGGACCCGCGAGCAGTACTTC | TRBV7-9 | - | TRBJ2-7 | TRBD2
CASSLSPSYEQYF | TGTGCCAGCAGCTTGAGCCCCTCCTACGAGCAGTACTTC | TRBV5-5 | many | TRBJ2-7 | -
CASSYWAGTEAFF | TGTGCCAGCAGTTACTGGGCCGGGACAGAAGCTTTCTTT | TRBV6-5 | few | TRBJ1-1 | -
CASSLSPELNQPQHF | TGTGCCAGCAGCCTGTCTCCCGAGTTAAATCAGCCCCAGCATTTT | TRBV5-5 | - | TRBJ1-5 | -
CASSLMEGAGGYTF | TGTGCCAGCAGCTTGATGGAGGGGGCGGGGGGCTACACCTTC | TRBV7-9 | - | TRBJ1-2 | TRBD1
CASSKGETEAFF | TGTGCCAGCAGCAAGGGGGAAACTGAAGCTTTCTTT | TRBV2 | many | TRBJ1-1 | -
CASSEGDYQPQHF | TGTGCCAGCAGCGAAGGAGATTATCAGCCCCAGCATTTT | TRBV7-9 | - | TRBJ1-5 | -
CASSQDGEVSYEQYF | TGTGCCAGCAGCCAAGATGGGGAGGTCTCCTACGAGCAGTACTTC | TRBV3-1/TRBV3-2 | - | TRBJ2-7 | -
CASTKDIAQGYTF | TGTGCCAGCACTAAAGACATTGCGCAGGGCTACACCTTC | TRBV2 | - | TRBJ1-2 | -
CASKPRTGALYNEQFF | TGTGCCAGTAAGCCCCGAACAGGCGCTCTATACAATGAGCAGTTCTTC | TRBV19 | - | TRBJ2-1 | -
CASQGGDEQFF | TGTGCCAGCCAAGGTGGAGATGAGCAGTTCTTC | TRBV2 | - | TRBJ2-1 | -
CASSQMGTGGRERLFF | TGTGCCAGCAGCCAGATGGGGACAGGGGGCAGAGAAAGACTGTTTTTT | TRBV3-1/TRBV3-2 | once | TRBJ1-4 | TRBD1
CASSFLGQPLSGANVLTF | TGTGCCAGCAGCTTCCTTGGGCAGCCCCTCTCTGGGGCCAACGTCCTGACTTTC | TRBV5-6 | - | TRBJ2-6 | -
CASRIGLTSSYEQYF | TGTGCCAGCAGAATTGGGCTAACCAGCTCCTACGAGCAGTACTTC | TRBV7-2 | - | TRBJ2-7 | -
CASSPSRTGLGEQYF | TGTGCCAGCTCACCCTCGAGGACAGGGCTAGGAGAGCAGTACTTC | TRBV18 | - | TRBJ2-7 | TRBD1
CASSKTGGVGTEAFF | TGTGCCAGCAGCAAAACTGGCGGGGTGGGCACTGAAGCTTTCTTT | TRBV21-1 | - | TRBJ1-1 | -
CASSLEDTDTDTQYF | TGCGCCAGCAGCTTGGAGGACACCGACACAGATACGCAGTATTTT | TRBV5-1 | once | TRBJ2-3 | -
CASKTGGRYGYTF | TGTGCCAGCAAAACAGGGGGCAGGTATGGCTACACCTTC | TRBV12-3/TRBV12-4 | - | TRBJ1-2 | TRBD1
CASSLSAGTDTQYF | TGCGCCAGCAGCCTCAGTGCGGGAACAGATACGCAGTATTTT | TRBV5-1 | - | TRBJ2-3 | -
CASSYSLAGEETQYF | TGTGCCAGCAGTTACAGCCTAGCGGGGGAGGAGACCCAGTACTTC | TRBV6-2/TRBV6-3 | once | TRBJ2-5 | TRBD2
CASSSGDSLAKNIQYF | TGTGCCAGCAGTTCAGGGGACAGCTTAGCCAAAAACATTCAGTACTTC | TRBV6-2/TRBV6-3 | - | TRBJ2-4 | TRBD1